This note documents a single T cell receptor (beta chain) sequence. Its cognate antigen is unknown. CDR1 LGHNA and CDR2 YNFKEQ come from the germline V gene. CDR3 length: 20 amino acids. After removal of 0 bases from V and 0 bases from J, the junction contained 8 bases not matched to a gene. The time point: sample taken at primary tumor resection. TCRs were sequenced from unsorted whole RNA of tumor, nontumor lung or PBMC. The data were obtained in a study of spatial heterogeneity in lung cancer. Study context: Raw reads contained each unique TCR and UMI combination more than ten times on average. Study conclusions and caveats: Ubiquitous expanded tumor TCRs appeared in blood more at resection than follow-up.

Unique molecular identifiers, one per molecule, were present on every TCR cDNA molecule. TCRdb processed the 5' RACE reads anew with MiXCR; each CDR3 protein has one entry. The sample records about 40,000 distinct CDR3 sequences, approximately 5.6% being singletons. V and J are TRBV4-2 and TRBJ2-6; 10 positions agree with TRBD2. Sequencing was performed on PBMCs, taken at surgery. The clonotype originates from a female donor with early-stage non-small cell lung cancer. The CDR3 loop reads CASSQDRELAGASGANVLTF. The CDR3 DNA reads TGTGCCAGCAGCCAAGATCGGGAGCTAGCGGGGGCCTCTGGGGCCAACGTCCTGACTTTC.